The rows below give T cell receptor beta chains drawn from one sample of a study of blood T cell dynamics during melanoma immunotherapy. The table came from immunoSEQ multiplex PCR; TCRdb's copy has only in-frame clones and leaves some out. The sample yields roughly 15,000 clones, just over 85% seen once. Sequencing was performed on blood, taken from a patient treated with checkpoint blockade. The origin of the receptors is a human donor with melanoma. CDR3s include the opening cysteine and the closing phenylalanine or tryptophan. The order of the fields is J gene, clone size, CDR3 length, D gene, V gene, CDR3 DNA, CDR3 protein. The D gene is left open where the match is weak. Only some rows state a clone size, as once, few, many or a class for expanded clones.

J: TRBJ2-1
size: NA
length: 15
D: TRBD1
V: TRBV6-6
DNA: TGTGCCAGCAGTTTCCAACCGGACAGGGGAACTCCGCAGTTCTTC
CDR3: CASSFQPDRGTPQFF

J: TRBJ2-1
size: NA
length: 10
D: NA
V: TRBV10-1
DNA: TGCGCCAGTACTCGCAATGAGCAGTTCTTC
CDR3: CASTRNEQFF

J: TRBJ2-3
size: once
length: 14
D: NA
V: TRBV12-5
DNA: TGTGCTAGTGGTTTGGGAGAGACCGGAGATACGCAGTATTTT
CDR3: CASGLGETGDTQYF

J: TRBJ2-6
size: NA
length: 16
D: NA
V: TRBV9
DNA: TGTGCCAGCAGCTCACGAGACAGCTCTGGGGCCAACGTCCTGACTTTC
CDR3: CASSSRDSSGANVLTF

J: TRBJ2-1
size: NA
length: 14
D: NA
V: TRBV18
DNA: TGTGCCAGCTCAAGTAAGGCTAAGGACAATGAGCAGTTCTTC
CDR3: CASSSKAKDNEQFF

J: TRBJ2-5
size: once
length: 13
D: NA
V: TRBV18
DNA: TGTGCCAGCTCACCAGGGGGTGTGGAGACCCAGTACTTC
CDR3: CASSPGGVETQYF

J: TRBJ2-1
size: NA
length: 21
D: TRBD2
V: TRBV28
DNA: TGTGCCAGCAGTTCTTCCGGGACTAGCGGGAGGCCCTCCTACCCCGACAATGAGCAGTTCTTC
CDR3: CASSSSGTSGRPSYPDNEQFF

J: TRBJ2-5
size: NA
length: 16
D: NA
V: TRBV7-9
DNA: TGTGCCAGCAGCTTAATTAAAGGGGCGGGAACGGAGACCCAGTACTTC
CDR3: CASSLIKGAGTETQYF

J: TRBJ2-7
size: once
length: 15
D: NA
V: TRBV10-3
DNA: TGTGCCATCAGTGAGTCGCTCGGGGAAGCCTACGAGCAGTACTTC
CDR3: CAISESLGEAYEQYF

J: TRBJ1-2
size: NA
length: 14
D: NA
V: TRBV5-4
DNA: TGTGCCAGCAGCTTTGGAGACCCTAACTATGGCTACACCTTC
CDR3: CASSFGDPNYGYTF

J: TRBJ1-4
size: few
length: 13
D: NA
V: TRBV18
DNA: TGTGCCAGCTCCCAGTTCGTGGATGAAAAACTGTTTTTT
CDR3: CASSQFVDEKLFF

J: TRBJ2-1
size: once
length: 15
D: NA
V: TRBV5-5
DNA: TGTGCCAGCAGCTTGACGGGCTACTCCTACAATGAGCAGTTCTTC
CDR3: CASSLTGYSYNEQFF

J: TRBJ2-7
size: NA
length: 13
D: TRBD1
V: TRBV28
DNA: TGTGCCAGCAGGCGGACAGGAGCCTACGAGCAGTACTTC
CDR3: CASRRTGAYEQYF